This TCR beta chain was observed in a study of T cells in Graves' hyperthyroidism and ophthalmopathy. Amplified TCR beta CDR3 regions came from RNA transcripts. TCR CDR3 underwent first-round RT-PCR with the HTBI primer set. TCRdb reprocessed the multiplex PCR reads with MiXCR, giving one entry per CDR3 protein. In the table there are around 530,000 distinct CDR3 sequences, 15% to 20% of which are singletons. CDR1 and CDR2 from the germline V gene are DFQATT and SNEGSKA (reference sequence). V shed 0 bases and J 5 bases; nucleotides not matched to a gene: 9. The CDR3 loop spans 15 amino acids. This clonotype has at least ten counts. For ophthalmopathy patients, the Clinical Activity Score was at least 3 and the NOSPECS grade at least 4; duration was under 3 months.

J is TRBJ2-7 and V is TRBV20-1; 8 bases map to TRBD1. The TCR was taken from a young woman with Graves' ophthalmopathy. Sequencing was done on a sample of blood. The CDR3 DNA reads as TGCAGTGCTAGAGATCCCTTGACAGGGGAAGACGAGCAGTACTTC. Protein sequence: CSARDPLTGEDEQYF.